These 22 T cell receptor beta chains came from one sample sequenced in a study of blood T cells in healthy people across ages. Next came a second PCR, run for about 7 to 12 cycles, which used a sample-barcoded 5' primer along with a J-beta primer mix. TCRdb called the 5' RACE reads again in MiXCR, with one record for every CDR3 protein. This sample carries approximately 960,000 distinct CDR3 sequences, almost 30% of them seen once, and the ten largest clones take roughly 10%. These records were also assigned to another study, of T cells of mothers and their children.

Sample: blood. The source is a woman aged 40 to 49 in good health.

This clonotype was seen repeatedly, ten times or more. The chain employs TRBV5-1 and TRBJ1-2, with 9 bases fitting TRBD1. The CDR3 is 13 residues long. V was pared by 3 bases and J by 7 bases, with 4 bases of the junction left unmatched. CDR1 and CDR2 (germline): SGHRS, YFSETQ. CDR3 residues: CASSYGQGSGYTF. CDR3 bases: TGCGCCAGCAGCTACGGACAGGGGTCTGGCTACACCTTC.

This clonotype has more than one count but fewer than ten. The chain links TRBV5-1 to TRBJ2-1; TRBD2 aligns across 13 bases. The CDR3 is 20 amino acids. V was pared by 4 bases and J by 0 bases, with 13 bases of the junction left unmatched. The germline V gene encodes CDR1 SGHRS and CDR2 YFSETQ. CDR3 in amino acids: CASSKRTRTSGGRSYNEQFF. The CDR3 region has the DNA TGCGCCAGCAGCAAACGAACCAGGACTAGCGGGGGCCGCTCCTACAATGAGCAGTTCTTC. Filled out from reference TRBV5-1 and TRBJ2-1, the complete variable domain reads KAGVTQTPRYLIKTRGQQVTLSCSPISGHRSVSWYQQTPGQGLQFLFEYFSETQRNKGNFPGRFSGRQFSNSRSEMNVSTLELGDSALYLCASSKRTRTSGGRSYNEQFFGPGTRLTVL.

This sequence joins TRBV12-3 or TRBV12-4 and TRBJ1-1, with D hard to call. The CDR3 contains 15 residues. Trimming cost V 3 bases and J 1 base, with 12 bases left between them. CDR3 coding DNA: TGTGCCAGCAGTTTTGATGGATCGCGGAACACTGAAGCTTTCTTT. Translating it yields CASSFDGSRNTEAFF.

This clonotype was detected many times. This chain uses TRBV7-2 with TRBJ2-7; D remains unclear. The germline CDR1 and CDR2 sequences are SGHTA and FQGNSA. CDR3 length: 13 amino acids. With 4 bases removed from V and 0 bases from J, the gap between germline ends came to 7 bases. CDR3 coding DNA: TGTGCCAGCAGCTGGCCAAGCTCCTACGAGCAGTACTTC. Translating it yields CASSWPSSYEQYF.

The V gene is TRBV5-1, the J gene TRBJ2-1, with 14 bases matching TRBD2. V lost 4 bases and J lost 8; bases outside the gene matches: 5. The CDR3 has 15 amino acids. Germline V gene lookup returns CDR1 SGHRS and CDR2 YFSETQ. CDR3 DNA: TGCGCCAGCAGCCCGGGACTAGCGGGAGCCGATGAGCAGTTCTTC. This gives the protein CASSPGLAGADEQFF. Full variable domain (missing parts from reference TRBV5-1 and TRBJ2-1): KAGVTQTPRYLIKTRGQQVTLSCSPISGHRSVSWYQQTPGQGLQFLFEYFSETQRNKGNFPGRFSGRQFSNSRSEMNVSTLELGDSALYLCASSPGLAGADEQFFGPGTRLTVL.

Only a few counts were recorded for this clonotype. This chain uses TRBV30 with TRBJ1-2; tentatively, D is TRBD1 (6 bases). Germline V gene sequence: CDR1 GTSNPN, CDR2 SVGIG (reference sequence). With 0 bases removed from V and 5 bases from J, the gap between germline ends came to 10 bases. The CDR3 totals 13 residues. The CDR3 DNA sequence: TGTGCCTGGAGTGTATCCCAGGGGTATGGCTACACCTTC. Protein sequence: CAWSVSQGYGYTF.

This chain joins TRBV3-1 and TRBJ2-5, with D tentatively TRBD2 (6 bases). The CDR3 runs 14 residues. The V and J ends lost 5 bases and 4 bases respectively, with 14 bases between them. Germline values: CDR1 LGHDT, CDR2 YNNKEL (reference sequence). CDR3 sequence: CASSAGLAIETQYF. The CDR3 nucleotides are TGTGCCAGCAGCGCGGGGCTAGCGATAGAGACCCAGTACTTC.

The rearrangement links TRBV6-5 to TRBJ1-1, with no clear D. V dropped 3 bases and J dropped 4 bases, with 9 bases sitting between them. This CDR3 spans 13 amino acids. CDR1 and CDR2 (germline): MNHEY, SVGAGI. The CDR3 DNA follows: TGTGCCAGCAGTTATTGGCAGAGCACTGAAGCTTTCTTT. It is translated as CASSYWQSTEAFF.

This clonotype was counted a few times. The chain uses TRBV24-1 and TRBJ2-1; D possibly corresponds to TRBD1 (6 bases). CDR3 length: 16 amino acids. V shed 3 bases and J shed 1 base, with 12 bases lying between them. Germline values: CDR1 KGHDR, CDR2 SFDVKD. For the CDR3, the DNA is TGTGCCACCAGTGATCCGGAAGGGGGTTCCTACAATGAGCAGTTCTTC. Translation: CATSDPEGGSYNEQFF.

For this clonotype: With a much larger clone just one base away, this may be a read error. The chain uses TRBV28 and TRBJ2-5; D is possibly TRBD1 (5 bases). The J call is doubtful: the DNA matches TRBJ2-7 better. The CDR3 loop spans 15 amino acids. Germline CDR1 and CDR2: MDHEN and SYDVKM. The CDR3 bases are TGTGCCAGCAGTTTATATGTGGAGACAGACTACGAGCAGTACTTC. Translated, it gives CASSLYVETDYEQYF.

This clonotype occurred a few times. The chain joins TRBV6-2 or TRBV6-3 to TRBJ2-7; 7 nucleotides line up with TRBD1. The J call is uncertain, as TRBJ2-5 better fits the DNA end. Germline-derived CDR1 and CDR2 are MNHEY and SVGEGT. The CDR3 has 14 amino acids. In DNA, the CDR3 is TGTGCCAGCAGTGACACCGGGACAGTACAGACCCAGTACTTC. It encodes CASSDTGTVQTQYF.

This clonotype has ten or more counts. The rearrangement uses TRBV6-1 and TRBJ2-7; TRBD1 or TRBD2 may be the D gene (5 bases each). There are 13 residues in the CDR3. Trimming cost V 0 bases and J 4 bases, with 7 bases left between them. Per the germline V gene, CDR1 is MNHNS and CDR2 is SASEGT. In nucleotides, the CDR3 is TGTGCCAGCAGTGAAGCGGGGGATTACGAGCAGTACTTC. It specifies CASSEAGDYEQYF.

The chain combines TRBV10-3 with TRBJ1-1; 8 bases are a match to TRBD1. The CDR3 runs to 14 residues. Germline values: CDR1 ENHRY, CDR2 SYGVKD. J lost 1 base, V lost 4 bases, and 2 bases had no gene match. The CDR3 nucleotides are TGTGCCATCAGTGTGACAGGGGAGAACACTGAAGCTTTCTTT. Its translation is CAISVTGENTEAFF.

V and J are TRBV29-1 and TRBJ1-5, with D perhaps TRBD1 (5 bases). CDR3 size: 15 residues. Trimming removed 7 bases from V and 0 bases from J, with 16 bases in between. Germline V gene data show CDR1 as SQVTM and CDR2 as ANQGSEA. CDR3 residues: CSASTGGNSNQPQHF. In DNA form, the CDR3 reads TGCAGCGCCTCCACGGGGGGAAATAGCAATCAGCCCCAGCATTTT.

This clonotype was seen only a few times. The V gene is TRBV27, the J gene TRBJ2-3, with D tentatively TRBD2 (6 bases). CDR1 and CDR2 from the germline V gene are MNHEY and SMNVEV (reference sequence). This CDR3 has 15 amino acids. The V gene lost 7 bases and the J gene lost 2 bases, with 16 bases spanning the gap. This CDR3 reads CASTEGVGHTDTQYF. The CDR3 bases are TGTGCCAGCACGGAGGGTGTGGGTCACACAGATACGCAGTATTTT.

J is TRBJ2-1 and V is TRBV7-2; 8 nucleotides match TRBD1. Per germline, CDR1 SGHTA and CDR2 FQGNSA. The V gene end was trimmed by 1 base and the J gene end by 10 bases; junction bases not matched to a gene: 6. The CDR3 extends over 14 amino acids. In nucleotides, the CDR3 is TGTGCCAGCAGCTTAGTGGGACAGGCCCCCGAGCAGTTCTTC. This sequence encodes CASSLVGQAPEQFF. Full variable domain (outside the CDR3, taken from reference TRBV7-2 and TRBJ2-1): GAGVSQSPSNKVTEKGKDVELRCDPISGHTALYWYRQSLGQGLEFLIYFQGNSAPDKSGLPSDRFSAERTGGSVSTLTIQRTQQEDSAVYLCASSLVGQAPEQFFGPGTRLTVL.

The genes are TRBV4-1 and TRBJ2-5; D may be TRBD2 (6 bases). CDR1 is MGHRA and CDR2 is YSYEKL in the germline V gene. The CDR3 covers 15 residues. V gave up 3 bases and J gave up 11 bases, with 22 bases separating them. CDR3 coding DNA: TGCGCCAGCAGCCAGTCGGCGACTTCGGTTAGCGGACAGTACTTC. This translates into CASSQSATSVSGQYF.

This chain connects TRBV11-2 to TRBJ2-1, with 10 bases that match TRBD2. The length of the CDR3 is 19 residues. V lost 1 base, J lost 4 bases, and 13 bases stayed unmatched. Per the germline V gene, CDR1 is SGHAT and CDR2 is FQNNGV. In DNA, the CDR3 is TGTGCCAGCAGCTTAGGGATTAGCGGGGGGTCCGCGGGTTACAATGAGCAGTTCTTC. Translation gives CASSLGISGGSAGYNEQFF.

This chain joins TRBV2 and TRBJ2-5, with 14 bases identical to TRBD2. Per germline, CDR1 SNHLY and CDR2 FYNNEI. CDR3 length: 16 residues. The V and J ends lost 3 bases and 5 bases, in that order; junction bases with no gene match: 5. CDR3 protein: CASSEGGLAGGETQYF. DNA of the CDR3: TGTGCCAGCAGTGAGGGTGGACTAGCGGGGGGTGAGACCCAGTACTTC.

This clonotype has only a few counts. The chain couples TRBV28 to TRBJ1-2; D is perhaps TRBD1 (6 bases). Trimming pared 5 bases from V and 4 bases from J, leaving 14 bases between. The V gene's germline CDR1 is MDHEN and CDR2 SYDVKM. The CDR3 loop spans 14 amino acids. The CDR3 loop is CASSVDSISYGYTF. CDR3 nucleotides: TGTGCCAGCAGTGTGGACAGCATAAGCTATGGCTACACCTTC.

V and J are TRBV4-3 and TRBJ2-6; D gene unclear. The CDR3 is 17 amino acids. Germline V lookup: CDR1 LGHNA, CDR2 YSLEER. Trimming removed 0 bases at V and 1 base at J, with 10 bases between. The CDR3 nucleotides are TGCGCCAGCAGCCAAGACGGCAGCCAATCTGGGGCCAACGTCCTGACTTTC. Amino acid sequence: CASSQDGSQSGANVLTF.

Many counts were recorded for this clonotype. V gene TRBV6-6 combines with J gene TRBJ1-2; D is ambiguous. Germline V gives CDR1 MNHNY, CDR2 SVGAGI (reference sequence). The CDR3 sequence is 11 residues long. The V and J ends lost 5 bases and 4 bases respectively, with 5 bases between them. CDR3 region: CASSNLYGYTF. The CDR3 DNA reads as TGTGCCAGCAGTAACCTCTATGGCTACACCTTC.